A single sample is the source of the 10 T cell receptor beta chains below, sequenced in a study of cytomegalovirus exposure and HLA in healthy donors. This PCR relied on a set of 60 Vbeta primers and 13 Jbeta primers. Assay used: immunoSEQ multiplex PCR; TCRdb lists only in-frame clones, some missing. The top ten hold approximately 3% of the sample, which has about 140,000 clones, more than 75% seen once. Sequenced input: PBMCs. The receptor source for this set is a female donor in good health and CMV-seronegative.

This chain joins TRBV6-5 and TRBJ1-4; TRBD1 aligns across 8 bases. V trimming: 4 bases; J trimming: 8 bases; junction bases outside the gene matches: 6. The CDR3 has 14 amino acids. Germline CDR1 MNHEY, CDR2 SVGAGI. The CDR3: CASSFDRGGEKLFF. CDR3 nucleotides: TGTGCCAGCAGTTTCGACAGGGGAGGGGAAAAACTGTTTTTT.

The chain's CDR3 is CSRGSTDTQYF. In nucleotides, the CDR3 is TGCAGTAGGGGGAGCACAGATACGCAGTATTTT. The chain uses TRBV20-1 and TRBJ2-3, with a weak D call TRBD1 (6 bases). This CDR3 is built from 11 residues. With 8 bases removed from V and 0 bases from J, the gap between germline ends came to 6 bases. Germline CDR1 reads DFQATT; CDR2 reads SNEGSKA (reference sequence).

The gene calls are TRBV4-3 and TRBJ2-5; D is perhaps TRBD1 or TRBD2 (5 bases each). The assigned J gene may be wrong: the sequence end matches TRBJ2-7 better. The length of the CDR3 is 13 residues. In germline, CDR1 is LGHNA, CDR2 YSLEER. The CDR3 loop reads CASSQDGGYEQYF. The CDR3 DNA is TGCGCCAGCAGCCAAGATGGGGGCTACGAGCAGTACTTC.

The CDR3 coding sequence is TGCGCCAGCAGCTTGTGGCGGCAGGGGGCTACACTCGAGCAGTACTTC. Its translation: CASSLWRQGATLEQYF. The genes are TRBV5-1 and TRBJ2-7, with 8 bases matching TRBD1. This CDR3 region has 16 residues. Germline V gene data show CDR1 as SGHRS and CDR2 as YFSETQ. Unmatched junction bases numbered 12, after V lost 1 base and J lost 6 bases.

The V gene is TRBV2, the J gene TRBJ1-1; D is uncertain. Germline-derived CDR1 and CDR2 are SNHLY and FYNNEI. The CDR3 is made up of 11 amino acids. Trimming shortened V by 8 bases and J by 5 bases, and 9 bases separated the two germline ends. The CDR3 spells CASLVRTEAFF. The DNA of the CDR3 is TGTGCCAGCTTAGTTCGGACTGAAGCTTTCTTT.

Only a few counts were recorded for this clone. The sample contains more than one DNA sequence encoding this CDR3. The chain carries TRBV11-3 and TRBJ1-1, with D maybe TRBD1 (6 bases). Trimming stripped 6 bases from V and 0 bases from J, with 11 bases between. Per the germline V gene, CDR1 is SGHNT and CDR2 is YENEEA. CDR3 length: 14 residues. CDR3 coding DNA: TGTGCCAGCAGTTCTGGGGGCCTGAACACTGAAGCTTTCTTT. Translating it yields CASSSGGLNTEAFF.

The rearrangement links TRBV5-4 to TRBJ2-4, with a tentative D call TRBD1 (5 bases). This CDR3 is built from 17 residues. The V end lost 2 bases, the J end lost 0 bases, and 15 bases lay between the germline ends. Germline V lookup: CDR1 SGHNT, CDR2 YYREEE (reference sequence). This chain's CDR3 is CASSFRTNVLAKNIQYF. The CDR3 DNA reads as TGTGCCAGCAGCTTCCGGACAAACGTTCTAGCCAAAAACATTCAGTACTTC.

This chain connects TRBV13 to TRBJ1-5, with D possibly TRBD1 on 6 matching bases. The CDR3 has 14 amino acids. V lost 5 bases and J 2 bases, leaving 10 bases between the germline ends. Per the germline V gene, CDR1 is PRHDT and CDR2 is FYEKMQ (reference sequence). The DNA for the CDR3 is TGTGCCAGCAGCCGAGGGGGGGGCAATCAGCCCCAGCATTTT. It codes for CASSRGGGNQPQHF. The complete variable domain, with remaining parts taken from reference TRBV13 and TRBJ1-5, reads AAGVIQSPRHLIKEKRETATLKCYPIPRHDTVYWYQQGPGQDPQFLISFYEKMQSDKGSIPDRFSAQQFSDYHSELNMSSLELGDSALYFCASSRGGGNQPQHFGDGTRLSIL.

Of note for this clone: In the same sample, other DNA sequences code for this CDR3. The gene calls are TRBV6-6 and TRBJ2-5; D might be TRBD2 (5 bases). This CDR3 is 11 amino acids long. Trimming pared 5 bases from V and 7 bases from J, leaving 8 bases between. CDR1 is MNHNY, CDR2 SVGAGI, per germline (reference sequence). The chain's CDR3 is CASSTSGTQYF. CDR3 nucleotides: TGTGCCAGCAGTACGAGCGGGACCCAGTACTTC.

The chain uses TRBV5-4 and TRBJ2-1, with 7 bases that match TRBD2. This CDR3 comprises 15 residues. The V gene's germline CDR1 is SGHNT and CDR2 YYREEE (reference sequence). The J segment lost 8 bases and the V segment lost 0 bases, leaving 8 bases of the junction unmatched. The DNA of the CDR3 is TGTGCCAGCAGCTTGGTCGGCCGCCGGGAGGATGAGCAGTTCTTC. It encodes CASSLVGRREDEQFF.